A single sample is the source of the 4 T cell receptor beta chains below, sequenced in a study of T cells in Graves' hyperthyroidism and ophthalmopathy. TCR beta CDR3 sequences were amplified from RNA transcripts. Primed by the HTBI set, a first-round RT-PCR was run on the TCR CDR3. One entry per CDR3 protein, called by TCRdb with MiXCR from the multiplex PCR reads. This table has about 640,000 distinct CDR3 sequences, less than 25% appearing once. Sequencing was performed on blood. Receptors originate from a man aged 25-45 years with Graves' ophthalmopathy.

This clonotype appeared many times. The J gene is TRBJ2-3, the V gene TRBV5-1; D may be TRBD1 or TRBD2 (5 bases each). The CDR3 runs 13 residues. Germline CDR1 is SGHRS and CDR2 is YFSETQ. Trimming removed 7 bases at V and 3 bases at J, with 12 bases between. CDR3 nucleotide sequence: TGCGCCAGCGGGACGGAGTCAACAGATACGCAGTATTTT. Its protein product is CASGTESTDTQYF.

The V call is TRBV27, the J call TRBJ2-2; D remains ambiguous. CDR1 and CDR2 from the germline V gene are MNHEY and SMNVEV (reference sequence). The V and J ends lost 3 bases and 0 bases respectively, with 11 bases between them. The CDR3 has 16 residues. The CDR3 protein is CASSFLDLANTGELFF. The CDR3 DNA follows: TGTGCCAGCAGTTTCCTAGACCTAGCGAACACCGGGGAGCTGTTTTTT.

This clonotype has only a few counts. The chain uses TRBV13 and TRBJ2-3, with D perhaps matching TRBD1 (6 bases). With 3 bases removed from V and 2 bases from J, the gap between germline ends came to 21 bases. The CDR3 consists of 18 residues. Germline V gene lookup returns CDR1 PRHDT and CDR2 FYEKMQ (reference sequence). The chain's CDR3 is CASSLYDHRDTYTDTQYF. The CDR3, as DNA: TGTGCCAGCAGCTTGTACGACCACCGGGACACCTACACAGATACGCAGTATTTT.

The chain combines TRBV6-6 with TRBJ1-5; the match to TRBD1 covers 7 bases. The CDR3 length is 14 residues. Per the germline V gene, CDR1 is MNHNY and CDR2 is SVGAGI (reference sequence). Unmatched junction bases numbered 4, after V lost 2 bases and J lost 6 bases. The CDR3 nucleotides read TGTGCCAGCAGTTACGGCAGGGGGGTTCAGCCCCAGCATTTT. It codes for CASSYGRGVQPQHF.